This T cell receptor beta chain originates from a study of tumor and adjacent non-tumor tissue in lung cancer (dated by TCRdb to 2016 to 2018). Turning to the overall study: Of the cohort, roughly 12 patients had adenocarcinoma, 2 had squamous cell carcinoma and 1 had small cell lung cancer. Ages among the roughly 15 patients ranged from about 30 to 85 years, there were roughly 10 men and 5 women, and disease was at TNM stage I to III. Sequencing produced about 130,000,000 productive TCRbeta reads in total, an average of about 4 million reads per sample. The study compared bulk TCRbeta repertoires between lung tumor tissue and matched distant non-tumor lung tissue from fewer than 18 lung cancer patients. Approximately 31 paired specimens, one tumor and one normal lung sample per patient, were profiled by TCRbeta CDR3 sequencing.

Details on this clonotype: Its antigen is unknown. This clone may be a read error of a much larger clone one base away.

The CDR3 has 14 amino acids, counting the end cysteine and phenylalanine. Left in the record is the CDR3 DNA by itself, 42 bases read in frame from the first base. In the germline V gene, CDR1 corresponds to MNHEY and CDR2 to SVGEGT. V lost 10 bases and J lost 4 bases; the stretch between them is 17 bases long. Libraries were built with multiplex PCR. The sequencing machine was an Illumina HiSeq 2500. TCRbeta libraries were constructed through three rounds of nested PCR with primers (Table S4) according to protocols modified from ARM-PCR. Before sequencing, PCR products of 200-500 bp were cut from the gel and purified using the QIAquick gel extraction kit. In the authors' own workflow: Reads were cleaned using Trimmomatic, were merged into complete CDR3 sequences using FLASH, and were assigned to V(D)J germline segments using MiTCR. Clonal diversity was calculated as the inverse Simpson's index using VDJtools. In-frame sequences without a premature stop codon were defined as productive reads. Clones were called with MiXCR by TCRdb after fastp trimmed the public reads at Q25, and only in-frame beta chains were retained. Rows with a matching CDR3 protein are joined into one entry that keeps the most common DNA and genes. TCRdb assigned the V and J calls; the authors' analysis was not used. The sample data list under 150,000 distinct CDR3 sequences, and 60% to 70% of these were observed just once. Roughly 13% of the sample belongs to the ten largest clones.

Bulk unsorted tissue served as the source for RNA extraction, and RNA quality was assessed using a NanoDrop ND-1000 and an Agilent 2100. Newly diagnosed lung cancer patients without prior chemotherapy who had been admitted for thoracic surgery in China between August and November 2014 were enrolled as donors. The study excluded patients who had received radiotherapy or chemotherapy before or who had another cancer at the same time. Pieces of surgical tissue measuring about 1-2.1 cm3 were kept in RNAlater solution and stored at -80 degrees C until use. What the authors observed across the whole study: The top 100 clones made up a significantly larger cumulative share of the repertoire in normal lung than in tumor tissue. Because peripheral blood was not sequenced, blood TCRbeta repertoires in the lung cancer patients of the study were not examined. Tumor tissue showed significantly higher TCR diversity (inverse Simpson) than normal lung tissue, at roughly 390 vs 170 (P = 0.0075, Mann-Whitney U test). Younger patients had significantly higher TCR diversity, and higher tumor TCR diversity was associated with shorter overall and disease-free survival. With only around 16 patients in the cohort, the authors noted that larger samples and more detailed clinical data are needed. The sequencing platform is not named in the methods, and unique molecular identifiers are not mentioned.

Sequencing was carried out using lung tumor tissue. The TCR sequence derives from a man between 25 and 39 years old with non-small cell lung cancer. The chain employs TRBV6-2 or TRBV6-3 and TRBJ2-1; a tentative D call is TRBD2 (5 bases match). The bases are TGTGCCACCCTACCGGGCGGGTCATACAATGAGCAGTTCTTC. It translates as CATLPGGSYNEQFF.